This TCR beta chain comes out of a study of blood T cells in healthy people across ages. Notes on the study in general: Since the PBMCs were unsorted, naive and antigen-experienced cells could not be conclusively compared.

Germline CDR1 and CDR2: LNHNV and YYDKDF (reference sequence). J was trimmed by 4 bases and V by 4 bases; bases with no gene match: 10. This CDR3 region has 17 residues. A second PCR of roughly 7 to 11 cycles used a sample-barcoded 5' primer and a J-beta primer mix. TCRdb itself ran the 5' RACE reads through MiXCR, one entry per CDR3 protein. The table lists 700,000 to 900,000 distinct CDR3 sequences, about 26% of them singletons, with 3% in the top ten. In regard to this clonotype: What it binds is not known.

These data were also filed under a second study, of T cells of mothers and their children.

The source material was blood. This TCR was recovered from a boy younger than 18 in good health. The genes are TRBV15 and TRBJ2-2, with TRBD2 identical over 9 bases. CDR3 sequence (DNA): TGTGCCACCAGCAAGACGGGGCTAGCGGGGACCACCGGGGAGCTGTTTTTT. Protein: CATSKTGLAGTTGELFF.